What follows are 25 T cell receptor beta chains derived from one specimen sequenced in a study of CD8+ T cells in alopecia areata listed by TCRdb under 2018. The method was the immunoSEQ multiplex PCR assay. To provide template for TCR sequencing, every sample had RNA extracted and reverse transcribed into cDNA. This is the immuneACCESS table as TCRdb keeps it, with only in-frame sequences that have V and J called. A part of the clones is gone; compared with another copy, unresolved V genes explain less than half, and the rest is unexplained. The table for this sample lists 110,000 or so clones; about 60% of them were counted only once. The top ten clones comprise approximately 2.6% of the sample. Sequences were obtained from CD4+ T cells sorted from blood. Source of these receptors: a human donor in good health.

The sample holds a few counts of this clone. The V gene is TRBV2, the J gene TRBJ2-6; D is ambiguous. The germline V and J ends were trimmed by 4 bases and 2 bases, with 6 bases remaining between them. In germline, CDR1 is SNHLY, CDR2 FYNNEI. This CDR3 has 14 amino acids. CDR3 loop: CASSGSPGANVLTF. The CDR3 bases are TGTGCCAGCAGTGGATCCCCTGGGGCCAACGTCCTGACTTTC.

This sequence joins TRBV30 and TRBJ1-2, with a tentative D call TRBD1 (5 bases). Trimming pared 0 bases from V and 0 bases from J, leaving 11 bases between. Germline assignment: CDR1 GTSNPN and CDR2 SVGIG (reference sequence). The CDR3 has 15 residues. The CDR3 sequence is CAWSVRRDANYGYTF. CDR3 coding DNA: TGTGCCTGGAGTGTACGTAGGGACGCTAACTATGGCTACACCTTC.

The rearrangement links TRBV25-1 to TRBJ2-2, with TRBD1 matching over 7 bases. Germline CDR1 is MGHDK and CDR2 is SYGVNS. Unmatched junction bases numbered 8, after V lost 5 bases and J lost 2 bases. This CDR3 has 16 amino acids. Here the CDR3 DNA reads TGTGCCAGCAGTCGACTTACAGGGGCCAACACCGGGGAGCTGTTTTTT. Protein product: CASSRLTGANTGELFF.

Concerning this clone: This sample also contains other DNA sequences that code for the same CDR3. J is TRBJ2-1 and V is TRBV5-1, with D perhaps matching TRBD2 (5 bases). Germline lookup yields CDR1 SGHRS and CDR2 YFSETQ. The CDR3 runs to 12 residues. Trimming cost V 0 bases and J 10 bases, with 8 bases left between them. CDR3 amino acids: CASSLEGGEQFF. The CDR3, as DNA: TGCGCCAGCAGCTTGGAAGGAGGCGAGCAGTTCTTC.

V usage is TRBV29-1 and J usage is TRBJ2-7; no reliable D call. V lost 4 bases and J 6 bases, leaving 10 bases between the germline ends. CDR1 is SQVTM and CDR2 is ANQGSEA in the germline V gene. The CDR3 is 11 amino acids. CDR3 in amino acids: CSVGDSGEQYF. The CDR3, as DNA: TGCAGCGTTGGTGACTCTGGCGAGCAGTACTTC.

As to this clone: As the CDR3 is not closed by the conserved phenylalanine or tryptophan, this likely results from a read error. Because the CDR3's place on the DNA is in doubt, the DNA is left out and the CDR3 is given as listed by TCRdb. The CDR3 region is CASSERGPLV. The V gene is TRBV10-1, the J gene TRBJ1-1. Germline loops: CDR1 WNHNN, CDR2 SYGVQD (reference sequence). The CDR3 spans 10 residues, counting both ends.

The chain couples TRBV5-1 to TRBJ1-1; D not resolved. Germline loops: CDR1 SGHRS, CDR2 YFSETQ. This CDR3 region has 13 residues. V was trimmed by 0 bases and J by 4 bases, leaving 7 bases between them. This CDR3 reads CASSLAVSTEAFF. DNA for the CDR3: TGCGCCAGCAGCTTGGCGGTTAGCACTGAAGCTTTCTTT.

The rearrangement joins TRBV5-4 to TRBJ2-6; TRBD2 might be the D (5 bases). Trimming removed 0 bases from V and 0 bases from J, with 7 bases in between. Germline V CDR1 and CDR2: SGHNT, YYREEE (reference sequence). The CDR3 loop spans 16 amino acids. The CDR3 bases are TGTGCCAGCAGCTTGGTTGGGAGCTCTGGGGCCAACGTCCTGACTTTC. Translating it yields CASSLVGSSGANVLTF.

CDR3 nucleotides: TGCAGCGTTGGTCTAGGGGCCTACGAGCAGTACTTC. As protein: CSVGLGAYEQYF. The J gene is TRBJ2-7, the V gene TRBV29-1, with D possibly TRBD1 on 5 matching bases. CDR3 length: 12 residues. Germline CDR1 is SQVTM and CDR2 is ANQGSEA. Trimming removed 4 bases at V and 2 bases at J, with 9 bases between.

The chain carries TRBV7-9 and TRBJ1-2; a possible D gene is TRBD1 (5 bases). V was cut by 5 bases and J by 0 bases, with 13 bases left in between. Looked up from germline, CDR1 is SEHNR and CDR2 is FQNEAQ (reference sequence). The CDR3 is made up of 15 amino acids. This chain's CDR3 is CASSPGREANYGYTF. As DNA, the CDR3 is TGTGCCAGCAGCCCGGGACGGGAAGCTAACTATGGCTACACCTTC.

This chain links TRBV27 with TRBJ1-2; 8 bases are a match to TRBD1. V shed 5 bases, J shed 5 bases, and the junction held 4 bases outside the gene matches. CDR1 is MNHEY, CDR2 SMNVEV, per germline (reference sequence). This CDR3 has 13 residues. CDR3 in DNA: TGTGCCAGCAGTCCAAGACAGGGGTATGGCTACACCTTC. It encodes CASSPRQGYGYTF.

This chain links TRBV29-1 with TRBJ2-3, with TRBD2 matching over 8 bases. The CDR3 is 10 residues long. CDR1 SQVTM and CDR2 ANQGSEA come from the germline V gene. This chain's CDR3 is CRAGGDTQYF. CDR3 in DNA: TGCAGGGCGGGAGGAGATACGCAGTATTTT.

This clone was detected only a few times. J is TRBJ2-5 and V is TRBV5-4, with D possibly TRBD2 on 7 matching bases. Germline CDR1 SGHNT, CDR2 YYREEE (reference sequence). The germline V and J ends were trimmed by 4 bases and 7 bases, with 20 bases remaining between them. This CDR3 is built from 15 residues. The CDR3 sequence is CASSQTGGGRRTQYF. The CDR3, as DNA: TGTGCCAGCAGCCAGACTGGCGGGGGCCGTAGGACCCAGTACTTC.

This clone was seen more than once but under ten times. The V gene is TRBV30, the J gene TRBJ2-7; D might be TRBD1 (7 bases). V was shortened by 5 bases and J by 2 bases, with 19 bases between the two germline ends. CDR1 and CDR2 (germline): GTSNPN, SVGIG (reference sequence). This CDR3 is 15 amino acids long. The CDR3 here is CAWGRGGRGTYEQYF. CDR3 DNA: TGTGCCTGGGGCCGGGGAGGCAGGGGGACCTACGAGCAGTACTTC.

This clone was seen only a few times. The V call is TRBV2, the J call TRBJ2-5; D could derive from TRBD1 or TRBD2 (6 bases each). The germline V gene has CDR1 SNHLY and CDR2 FYNNEI. The V and J ends lost 4 bases and 1 base respectively, with 13 bases between them. This CDR3 comprises 15 residues. CDR3 bases: TGTGCCAGCAGTGGACTAGGGACACTCCAAGAGACCCAGTACTTC. As protein: CASSGLGTLQETQYF.

The chain couples TRBV2 to TRBJ2-2; D not certain. Between the trimmed V and J ends, which lost 4 bases and 0 bases, there was a span of 6 bases. This CDR3 is 14 amino acids long. In germline, CDR1 is SNHLY, CDR2 FYNNEI. CDR3 in amino acids: CASSVDANTGELFF. Written as DNA, the CDR3 is TGTGCCAGCAGTGTAGATGCGAACACCGGGGAGCTGTTTTTT.

The chain employs TRBV5-6 and TRBJ1-2; 7 bases map to TRBD1. Germline V lookup: CDR1 SGHDT, CDR2 YYEEEE. The CDR3 sequence is 15 residues long. V lost 2 bases and J lost 0; bases outside the gene matches: 4. Written as DNA, the CDR3 is TGTGCCAGCAGCTTCAGGACAGGAGCTAACTATGGCTACACCTTC. Its protein is CASSFRTGANYGYTF.

In regard to this clone: Compared with germline, one end of the junction differs, possibly owing to a read error. The chain joins TRBV7-8 to TRBJ2-2; 8 bases line up with TRBD2. The germline gives CDR1 SGHVS, CDR2 FQNEAQ. CDR3 length: 15 residues. CDR3 sequence: CASRHRGGDTGELFF. In DNA form, the CDR3 reads TGTGCCAGCCGTCACCGGGGGGGCGACACCGGGGAGCTGTTCTTT.

The gene calls are TRBV5-4 and TRBJ1-1; D gene unclear. V shed 3 bases and J shed 2 bases, with 14 bases lying between them. The CDR3 covers 15 residues. From germline, CDR1 is SGHNT and CDR2 YYREEE (reference sequence). The CDR3 sequence: CASSSLRASNTEAFF. CDR3 bases: TGTGCCAGCAGCTCGTTGAGGGCTAGTAACACTGAAGCTTTCTTT.

The chain has TRBV19 and TRBJ2-7; TRBD1 matches at 9 bases. V gave up 5 bases and J gave up 4 bases; unmatched junction bases: 9. Germline V gene data show CDR1 as LNHDA and CDR2 as SQIVND (reference sequence). This CDR3 has 15 residues. CDR3 in DNA: TGTGCCAGTAGTTTTCCGGGACAGGGAAAATACGAGCAGTACTTC. Protein product: CASSFPGQGKYEQYF.

CDR3 sequence reads: CASSLAINRMDTEAFF. In nucleotides, the CDR3 is TGCGCCAGCAGCTTGGCAATAAACAGAATGGACACTGAAGCTTTCTTT. The rearrangement joins TRBV5-1 to TRBJ1-1; D is ambiguous. Trimming removed 0 bases at V and 3 bases at J, with 15 bases between. The CDR3 has 16 residues. Germline lookup yields CDR1 SGHRS and CDR2 YFSETQ.

The J gene is TRBJ1-6, the V gene TRBV27, with D perhaps TRBD1 (5 bases). V lost 4 bases to trimming and J lost 6 bases, with 13 bases between them. The CDR3 has 15 residues. Germline lookup yields CDR1 MNHEY and CDR2 SMNVEV (reference sequence). The CDR3 DNA reads TGTGCCAGCAGTTCGATCAGGGCCGGTAATTCACCCCTCCACTTT. Translating gives CASSSIRAGNSPLHF.

This clone has only a few counts. This chain links TRBV30 with TRBJ1-2; D gene uncertain. Trimming stripped 0 bases from V and 0 bases from J, with 5 bases between. This CDR3 comprises 13 residues. Germline V gives CDR1 GTSNPN, CDR2 SVGIG (reference sequence). CDR3 DNA sequence: TGTGCCTGGAGTGTTGCAGCTAACTATGGCTACACCTTC. This codes for CAWSVAANYGYTF.

The chain uses TRBV30 and TRBJ1-2; D is unresolved. Trimming took 5 bases from V and 2 from J, leaving 15 bases between them. The CDR3 is 14 amino acids. Germline lookup yields CDR1 GTSNPN and CDR2 SVGIG (reference sequence). CDR3 sequence: CAWGSPGWNYGYTF. In DNA, the CDR3 is TGTGCCTGGGGATCGCCGGGCTGGAACTATGGCTACACCTTC.

The sample holds one count of this clone. V usage is TRBV29-1 and J usage is TRBJ2-1, with D uncertain. Germline lookup yields CDR1 SQVTM and CDR2 ANQGSEA. The V and J ends lost 5 bases and 5 bases respectively, with 10 bases between them. The CDR3 is made up of 12 amino acids. CDR3 sequence (DNA): TGCAGCGTTTCAGGACGTCACAATGAGCAGTTCTTC. It yields the protein CSVSGRHNEQFF.